The rows below give T cell receptor beta chains drawn from one sample of a study of identical twins. TCRdb reprocessed the 5' RACE reads via MiXCR and lists one record per CDR3 protein. The sample has around 220,000 distinct CDR3 sequences; about 14% are singletons. Sequenced material: memory (CD45RO+) T cells sorted from blood. Receptors originate from a woman in her late teens or twenties in good health. Each CDR3 is given with its conserved first and last residue. The order of the fields is J gene, V gene, D gene, clone size, CDR3 protein, CDR3 DNA. The D gene is left open where the match is weak. The size entry is marked missing in some rows and otherwise reads once, few, many or a size class.

J gene: TRBJ2-3
V gene: TRBV7-2
D gene: TRBD2
clone size: NA
CDR3 protein: CASSLARTSGSYTQYF
CDR3 DNA: TGTGCCAGCAGCTTAGCGCGGACTAGCGGGAGTTATACGCAGTATTTT

J gene: TRBJ2-3
V gene: TRBV5-4
D gene: NA
clone size: NA
CDR3 protein: CASSLESDTQYF
CDR3 DNA: TGTGCCAGCAGCTTGGAATCAGATACGCAGTATTTT

J gene: TRBJ1-6
V gene: TRBV12-3/TRBV12-4
D gene: NA
clone size: NA
CDR3 protein: CASSSSGRGSSYNSPLHF
CDR3 DNA: TGTGCCAGCAGTTCATCCGGGCGAGGTAGCTCCTATAATTCACCCCTCCACTTT

J gene: TRBJ2-2
V gene: TRBV20-1
D gene: NA
clone size: many
CDR3 protein: CSARDQGTKGTGELFF
CDR3 DNA: TGCAGTGCTAGAGATCAGGGGACAAAGGGAACCGGGGAGCTGTTTTTT

J gene: TRBJ1-6
V gene: TRBV20-1
D gene: NA
clone size: NA
CDR3 protein: CSAEGFYNSPLHF
CDR3 DNA: TGCAGTGCCGAGGGTTTCTATAATTCACCCCTCCACTTT

J gene: TRBJ2-1
V gene: TRBV3-1
D gene: NA
clone size: few
CDR3 protein: CASSQEGSSYNEQFF
CDR3 DNA: TGTGCCAGCAGCCAAGAGGGGAGCTCCTACAATGAGCAGTTCTTC

J gene: TRBJ2-3
V gene: TRBV5-5
D gene: NA
clone size: few
CDR3 protein: CASSFGGLDSTQYF
CDR3 DNA: TGTGCCAGCAGCTTCGGGGGATTAGATAGTACGCAGTATTTT

J gene: TRBJ2-3
V gene: TRBV10-3
D gene: NA
clone size: NA
CDR3 protein: CAIRGTTTDTQYF
CDR3 DNA: TGTGCCATCAGGGGGACAACCACAGATACGCAGTATTTT

J gene: TRBJ2-5
V gene: TRBV9
D gene: NA
clone size: NA
CDR3 protein: CASSVERSQETQYF
CDR3 DNA: TGTGCCAGCAGCGTAGAACGGAGCCAAGAGACCCAGTACTTC

J gene: TRBJ2-1
V gene: TRBV5-1
D gene: NA
clone size: many
CDR3 protein: CASSLEGNSYNEQFF
CDR3 DNA: TGCGCCAGCAGCTTGGAAGGGAACTCCTACAATGAGCAGTTCTTC

J gene: TRBJ2-7
V gene: TRBV19
D gene: NA
clone size: few
CDR3 protein: CASSTGWGSYEQYF
CDR3 DNA: TGTGCCAGTAGTACGGGTTGGGGGTCCTACGAGCAGTACTTC

J gene: TRBJ2-7
V gene: TRBV29-1
D gene: TRBD2
clone size: NA
CDR3 protein: CSVGTTIAYEQYF
CDR3 DNA: TGCAGCGTGGGGACTACCATAGCCTACGAGCAGTACTTC

J gene: TRBJ2-1
V gene: TRBV15
D gene: NA
clone size: many
CDR3 protein: CATSRDSTRSYNEQFF
CDR3 DNA: TGTGCCACCAGCAGAGATAGTACCCGTTCTTACAATGAGCAGTTCTTC

J gene: TRBJ1-2
V gene: TRBV20-1
D gene: TRBD1
clone size: NA
CDR3 protein: CSAQRGGQIDGYTF
CDR3 DNA: TGCAGTGCCCAGAGAGGGGGACAGATAGATGGCTACACCTTC

J gene: TRBJ2-7
V gene: TRBV10-3
D gene: NA
clone size: NA
CDR3 protein: CAISAGLRTYEQCF
CDR3 DNA: TGTGCCATCAGTGCCGGCCTGCGGACCTACGAGCAGTGCTTC

J gene: TRBJ2-7
V gene: TRBV18
D gene: TRBD1
clone size: few
CDR3 protein: CASSPTRTGVGEQYF
CDR3 DNA: TGTGCCAGCTCTCCTACCCGGACAGGGGTTGGGGAGCAGTACTTC

J gene: TRBJ2-1
V gene: TRBV4-3
D gene: TRBD2
clone size: many
CDR3 protein: CASSQGAGGPINEQFF
CDR3 DNA: TGCGCCAGCAGCCAAGGAGCGGGAGGGCCAATCAATGAGCAGTTCTTC

J gene: TRBJ2-7
V gene: TRBV21-1
D gene: NA
clone size: NA
CDR3 protein: CAFRRGKGSYKQYF
CDR3 DNA: TGTGCCTTCAGAAGGGGGAAAGGGTCCTACAAGCAGTACTTC

J gene: TRBJ2-5
V gene: TRBV7-2
D gene: TRBD2
clone size: NA
CDR3 protein: CASSLPPGGQETQYF
CDR3 DNA: TGTGCCAGCAGCCTCCCCCCGGGGGGCCAAGAGACCCAGTACTTC

J gene: TRBJ1-1
V gene: TRBV5-1
D gene: NA
clone size: few
CDR3 protein: CASSTQGSTEAFF
CDR3 DNA: TGCGCCAGCAGCACCCAAGGGAGTACTGAAGCTTTCTTT

J gene: TRBJ2-7
V gene: TRBV6-1
D gene: TRBD2
clone size: few
CDR3 protein: CASMGESGRRNHEQYF
CDR3 DNA: TGTGCCAGCATGGGGGAGAGCGGGAGACGCAACCACGAGCAGTACTTC

J gene: TRBJ1-6
V gene: TRBV20-1
D gene: NA
clone size: few
CDR3 protein: CSARLRATFESPLHF
CDR3 DNA: TGCAGTGCTAGGCTCAGGGCGACGTTTGAATCACCCCTCCACTTT

J gene: TRBJ2-7
V gene: TRBV7-3
D gene: TRBD1
clone size: many
CDR3 protein: CASSLKGAGEQYF
CDR3 DNA: TGTGCCAGCAGCTTAAAGGGGGCAGGGGAGCAGTACTTC